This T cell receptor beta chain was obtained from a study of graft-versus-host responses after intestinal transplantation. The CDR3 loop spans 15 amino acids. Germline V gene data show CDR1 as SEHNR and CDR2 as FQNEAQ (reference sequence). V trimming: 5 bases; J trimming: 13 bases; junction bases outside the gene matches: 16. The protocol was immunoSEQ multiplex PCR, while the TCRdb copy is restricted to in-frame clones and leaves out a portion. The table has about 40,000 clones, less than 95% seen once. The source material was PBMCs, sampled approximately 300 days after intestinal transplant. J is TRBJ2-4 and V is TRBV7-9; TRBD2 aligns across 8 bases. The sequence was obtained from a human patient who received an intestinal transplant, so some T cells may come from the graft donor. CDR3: CASSLLPGLDPMQYF. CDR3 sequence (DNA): TGTGCCAGCAGCCTGCTGCCGGGACTAGACCCAATGCAGTACTTC.